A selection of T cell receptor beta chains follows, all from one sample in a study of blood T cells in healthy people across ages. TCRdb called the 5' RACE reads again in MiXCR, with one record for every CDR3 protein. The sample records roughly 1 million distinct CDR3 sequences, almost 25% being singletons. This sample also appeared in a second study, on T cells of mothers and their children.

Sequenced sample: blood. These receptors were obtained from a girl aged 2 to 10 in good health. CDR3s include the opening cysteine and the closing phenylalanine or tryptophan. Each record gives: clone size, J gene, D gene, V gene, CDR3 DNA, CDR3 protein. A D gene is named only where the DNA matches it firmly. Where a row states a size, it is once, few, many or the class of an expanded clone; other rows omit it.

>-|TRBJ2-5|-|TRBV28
TGTGCCAGCAGAGTAGAAGCGGAAACTCAAGAGACCCAGTACTTC
CASRVEAETQETQYF
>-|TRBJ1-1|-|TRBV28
TGTGCCAGCAGACCATGGACCGATATGAGGACTGAAGCTTTCTTT
CASRPWTDMRTEAFF
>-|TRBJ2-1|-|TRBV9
TGTGCCAGCAGCGTAGCGGGAGTCTCCTACAATCAGCAGTTCTTC
CASSVAGVSYNQQFF
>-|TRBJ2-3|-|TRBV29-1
TGCAGCGTTGAACCAAGGGAAGCTCAGTATTTT
CSVEPREAQYF
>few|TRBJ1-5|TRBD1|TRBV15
TGTGCCACCAGCAGAGAGTTAGGGACAGCCAATCAGCCCCAGCATTTT
CATSRELGTANQPQHF
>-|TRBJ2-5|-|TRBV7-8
TGTGCCAGCAGCATCTTCTTCATGGAGTCTAGCCCACGTGAGACCCAGTACTTC
CASSIFFMESSPRETQYF
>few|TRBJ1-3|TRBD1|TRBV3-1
TGTGCCAGCAGTCGAAGGGGGGGGCAGGGGGCAGCTGGAAACACCATATATTTT
CASSRRGGQGAAGNTIYF
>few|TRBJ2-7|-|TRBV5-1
TGCGCCAGCAGCCGGGACATCTCCTACGAGCAGTACTTC
CASSRDISYEQYF
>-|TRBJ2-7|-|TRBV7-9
TGTGCCAGCAGTTTTGGCAGTAACTACGAGCAGTACTTC
CASSFGSNYEQYF
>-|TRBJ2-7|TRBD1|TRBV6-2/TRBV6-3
TGTGCCAGCAGTACTACAAAACGACAGGGGATCAACGAGCAGTACTTC
CASSTTKRQGINEQYF
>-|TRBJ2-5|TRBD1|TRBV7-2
TGTGCCAGCAGGACAGGGTATGAGACCCAGTACTTC
CASRTGYETQYF
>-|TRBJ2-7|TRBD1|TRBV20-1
TGCAGTGCGCGGGCCTCCCAGACCGGGACAGGGAAGGCCGAGCAGTACTTC
CSARASQTGTGKAEQYF
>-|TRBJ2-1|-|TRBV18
TGTGCCAGCTCACCTTCGACCTACAATGAGCAGTTCTTC
CASSPSTYNEQFF
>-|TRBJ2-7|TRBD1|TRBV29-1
TGCAGCGTTGAAGAAGGGACAGGGGCCTTCTCCTACGAGCAGTACTTC
CSVEEGTGAFSYEQYF
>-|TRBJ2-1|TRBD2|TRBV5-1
TGCGCCAGCAGCTTCAGTGGTAGCGGGGGGGCCTACAATGAGCAGTTCTTC
CASSFSGSGGAYNEQFF
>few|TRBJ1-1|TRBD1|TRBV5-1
TGCGCCAGCAGCTTTCAGGGGGAAAGGACTGAAGCTTTCTTT
CASSFQGERTEAFF
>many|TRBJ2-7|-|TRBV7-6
TGTGCCAGCAGCTTCCGGGACGGAGCCTACGAGCAGTACTTC
CASSFRDGAYEQYF
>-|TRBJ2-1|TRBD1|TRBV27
TGTGTCAGCAGCACCCTCGGGACAGGGGGGATGCATGAGCAGTTCTTC
CVSSTLGTGGMHEQFF
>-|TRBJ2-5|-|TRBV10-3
TGTGCCATCAGAACCCCCAAGATTGAGACCCAGTACTTC
CAIRTPKIETQYF
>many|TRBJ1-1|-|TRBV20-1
TGCAGTGCTAGAGTTACGGGGGGGTACACTGAAGCTTTCTTT
CSARVTGGYTEAFF
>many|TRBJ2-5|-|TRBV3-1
TGTGCCAGCAAAGGGACGGGTCAAGAGACCCAGTACTTC
CASKGTGQETQYF
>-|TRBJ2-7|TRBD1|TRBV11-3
TGTGCCAGCAGGTTTACAGGGGAAACCTACGAGCAGTACTTC
CASRFTGETYEQYF
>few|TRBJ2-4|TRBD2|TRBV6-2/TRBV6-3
TGTGCCAGCAGTTACGGGACTAGCGGTGGGTCGAGCATTCAGTACTTC
CASSYGTSGGSSIQYF
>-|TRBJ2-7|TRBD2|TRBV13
TGTGCCAGCAGCTCCCCTGGGACTAGCGTGCAGTACTTC
CASSSPGTSVQYF
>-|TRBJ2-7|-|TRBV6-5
TGTGCCAGCGGGTGGGTAAAACCGGGGGAGCAGTACTTC
CASGWVKPGEQYF
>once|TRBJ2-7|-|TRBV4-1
TGCGCCAGCAGCCAAGACAGGGGAGGACTTTACGAGCAGTACTTC
CASSQDRGGLYEQYF
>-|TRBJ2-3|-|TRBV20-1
TGCAGTGCTAGATTTCCGGTGGGCGGCACAGATACGCAGTATTTT
CSARFPVGGTDTQYF
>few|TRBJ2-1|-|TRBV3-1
TGTGCCAGCAGCCAGGGGTCCGAAGTGTTAAAGGCTTACTACAATGAGCAGTTCTTC
CASSQGSEVLKAYYNEQFF
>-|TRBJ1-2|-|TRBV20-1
TGCAGTGCCACTGACAATCGGGTCTATGGCTACACCTTC
CSATDNRVYGYTF
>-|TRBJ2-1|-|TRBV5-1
TGCGCCAGCAGCTCTTTACCCCCTCGGGGGGAGCAGTTCTTC
CASSSLPPRGEQFF
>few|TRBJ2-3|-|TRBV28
TGTGCCAGCAGTTTCCGAGGGCCGTCGACTATCACAGATACGCAGTATTTT
CASSFRGPSTITDTQYF
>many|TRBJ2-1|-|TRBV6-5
TGTGCCAGCATCGGTGGGAATGAGCAGTTCTTC
CASIGGNEQFF
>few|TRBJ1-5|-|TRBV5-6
TGTGCCAGCAGCTTTGGGATTCTGGCAAATCAGCCCCAGCATTTT
CASSFGILANQPQHF
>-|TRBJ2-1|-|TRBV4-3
TGCGCCAGCAGCCAAGGGCTAATCGCTGAGCAGTTCTTC
CASSQGLIAEQFF